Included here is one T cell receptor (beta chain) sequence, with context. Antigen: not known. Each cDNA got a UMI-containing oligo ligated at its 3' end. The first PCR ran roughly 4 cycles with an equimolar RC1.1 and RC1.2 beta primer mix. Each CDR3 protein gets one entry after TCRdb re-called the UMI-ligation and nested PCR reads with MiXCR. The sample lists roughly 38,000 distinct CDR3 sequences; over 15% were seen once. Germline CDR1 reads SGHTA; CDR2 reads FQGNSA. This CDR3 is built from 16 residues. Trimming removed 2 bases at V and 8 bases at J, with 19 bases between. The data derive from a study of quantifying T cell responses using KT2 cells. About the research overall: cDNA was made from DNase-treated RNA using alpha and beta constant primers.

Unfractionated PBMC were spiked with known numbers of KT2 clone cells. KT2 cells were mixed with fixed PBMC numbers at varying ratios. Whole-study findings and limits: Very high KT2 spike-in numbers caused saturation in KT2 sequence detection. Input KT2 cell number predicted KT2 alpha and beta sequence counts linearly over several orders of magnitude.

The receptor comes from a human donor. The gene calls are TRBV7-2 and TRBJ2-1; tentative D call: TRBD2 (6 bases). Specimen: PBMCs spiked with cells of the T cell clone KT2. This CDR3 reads CASSLSPRPGDYEQFF. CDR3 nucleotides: TGTGCCAGCAGCTTATCCCCACGGCCCGGGGACTATGAGCAGTTCTTC.